This T cell receptor (beta chain) was sequenced for a study of OX40 agonist ivuxolimab in advanced cancers. Regarding the research as a whole: Ivuxolimab was a fully human IgG2 agonistic monoclonal antibody targeting the costimulatory receptor OX40 (CD134). Intravenous ivuxolimab was administered to patients every 2 weeks at six dose levels: 0.01, 0.1, 0.3, 1.5, 3 and 10 mg/kg. Among the approximately 50 dose-escalation patients, about 19 had hepatocellular carcinoma, around 15 melanoma, 9 renal cell carcinoma and 9 head and neck cancer. In the dose-escalation cohort, roughly 80% of patients were male, and the mean age was approximately 60 years, with a range of about 23 to 85. Prior anti-PD-1, anti-PD-L1 or anti-CTLA-4 therapy was permitted, and approximately 42% of dose-escalation patients had received checkpoint inhibitors. Partial responses were achieved by three dose-escalation patients, of whom one had hepatocellular carcinoma and two had cutaneous melanoma. Peripheral TCRbeta sequencing aimed to test whether ivuxolimab altered TCR sequence diversity and caused clonal T-cell expansion. The paper covers the monotherapy dose-escalation part of the phase I ivuxolimab trial, which included N of about 50 patients. Summary of the overall study and its limitations: Low levels of normalized T-cell clonal expansion were also seen in some nonresponding patients. The antigen specificity of the clonally expanded peripheral T cells was not determined. Partial responders in the 0.1-3.0 mg/kg groups had among the lowest normalized peripheral clonal expansion, especially among CD8+ T cells. At doses of 0.1 to 3.0 mg/kg, clonal expansion of both CD4+ and CD8+ T cells in blood was seen between baseline and week 6. On average, CD8+ T cells showed more expanded clones than CD4+ T cells after ivuxolimab.

The trial excluded patients who had a history of autoimmune disease or who were on systemic immunosuppression. In every dose cohort, peripheral blood was drawn for TCR sequencing at baseline, cycle 4 day 1, and cycle 7 day 1. The samples were taken from a phase I, first-in-human, multicenter, open-label dose-escalation trial of ivuxolimab. Adults with locally advanced or metastatic melanoma, renal cell, hepatocellular, or head and neck squamous cell carcinoma were enrolled in the trial. CD4+ and CD8+ T cells were sorted separately from peripheral blood before TCR sequencing. Sequences SGHRS (CDR1) and YFSETQ (CDR2) are obtained from the germline V gene. For this chain, trimming is 4 bases at the V end and 3 bases at the J end, and the number of junction bases without a gene match is 17. The CDR3 covers 18 residues, taking in both the cysteine and the phenylalanine. Of the read, only the CDR3 DNA is kept; its 54 bases are in frame from base 1.

A note on this clone: The antigen it binds to is not known. No base quality values were provided; no much bigger clone lies one nucleotide off.

Genomic DNA was extracted from sorted cells for sequencing of the TCRbeta CDR3 region. The immunoSEQ Assay was used for sequencing of TCRbeta CDR3 regions. The source is immuneACCESS, and TCRdb retained only in-frame sequences with V and J called. Part of the clones is not carried over; for the studies checked, unresolved V genes explain less than half of this, and the remainder is unexplained. A total of 100,000 to 150,000 clones appear in this sample, around 92% of them only once. Clones ranked in the top ten supply more than 0.7% of the sample. The sample was CD4+ or CD8+ T cells sorted from blood, taken in a trial of the OX40 agonist ivuxolimab. The V and J segments used are TRBV5-1 and TRBJ2-3; 7 bases in the junction line up with TRBD2. This TCR was recovered from an adult with an advanced solid tumor such as melanoma, head and neck, liver or kidney cancer. The nucleotide sequence is TGCGCCAGCAGCCGGACGGACATTGGGGGGGATGTAACAGATACGCAGTATTTT. Its translation is CASSRTDIGGDVTDTQYF.